This T cell receptor beta chain appears in the sequencing data of a study of human T cells and chemical hapten exposure. Study-wide context: DPC (0.01%) was patch tested on the upper back and read at 6 days. Study-level findings and limits: Expanded TCRs showed more large CDR3 clusters than pre-sensitization or healthy control sets.

MiXCR, run by TCRdb on the RACE reads, gives a single entry per CDR3 protein. The sample contains 150,000 to 200,000 distinct CDR3 sequences, around 30% of which appear only once. Time point denoted: patch test 3, about 24 weeks after DPC sensitization. Regarding treatment: therapeutic diphenylcyclopropenone sensitization with weekly scalp DPC. To note about this clonotype: Its specificity is unknown.

The V gene's germline CDR1 is SQVTM and CDR2 ANQGSEA. V lost 1 base to trimming and J lost 8 bases, with 11 bases between them. This CDR3 spans 12 amino acids. The chain carries TRBV29-1 and TRBJ1-2; D uncertain. Specimen: whole blood, collected in connection with sensitization to the hapten diphenylcyclopropenone (DPC). The clonotype originates from a woman aged 18-29 years with alopecia areata. Some clones in this sample may be carry-over from other donors' samples. The CDR3 DNA sequence: TGCAGCGTTGAAGTGACCAATGAGGGCTACACCTTC. The encoded protein is CSVEVTNEGYTF.